Shown below are 27 T cell receptor beta chains from a single sample sequenced in a study of PD-1 blockade in classical Hodgkin lymphoma. The time point denotes: cycle 4 day 1 (C4D1), after five to seven weeks of nivolumab. Relapse was seen in all patients after autologous stem cell transplantation, and brentuximab vedotin exposure was variable. Some clones are missing from TCRdb's copy, which holds only in-frame ones; the method was immunoSEQ multiplex PCR. The sample lists tens of thousands of clones, less than 95% seen once, with approximately 2.9% in the top ten. The sample in question was peripheral blood mononuclear cells (PBMCs), obtained before the fourth cycle of nivolumab. The receptors stem from a human donor with classical Hodgkin lymphoma.

V is TRBV28 and J is TRBJ2-7, with 9 positions matching TRBD1. V gave up 5 bases and J gave up 4 bases; unmatched junction bases: 9. Germline loops: CDR1 MDHEN, CDR2 SYDVKM. The CDR3 contains 15 residues. CDR3 sequence reads: CASSIDRGYRYEQYF. The CDR3 DNA is TGTGCCAGCAGTATCGACAGGGGGTATCGTTACGAGCAGTACTTC.

The gene calls are TRBV11-3 and TRBJ2-2, with no clear D. CDR3 length: 14 amino acids. V was clipped by 3 bases and J by 5 bases, with 10 bases between them. Looked up from germline, CDR1 is SGHNT and CDR2 is YENEEA. CDR3 in DNA: TGTGCCAGCAGCTTGTTTAGCCGGACCGGGGAGCTGTTTTTT. Translation gives CASSLFSRTGELFF.

This clone came up a few times. V and J are TRBV6-6 and TRBJ1-6; possibly TRBD1 for D (6 bases). This CDR3 has 14 amino acids. Germline lookup yields CDR1 MNHNY and CDR2 SVGAGI (reference sequence). V was clipped by 5 bases and J by 10 bases, with 15 bases between them. CDR3 sequence reads: CASSPPVGGSPLHF. CDR3 DNA sequence: TGTGCCAGCAGTCCCCCAGTGGGGGGCTCACCCCTCCACTTT.

The chain links TRBV6-1 to TRBJ1-5, with a weak D call TRBD1 (5 bases). CDR1 and CDR2 (germline): MNHNS, SASEGT. Trimming pared 0 bases from V and 5 bases from J, leaving 11 bases between. This CDR3 has 15 amino acids. For the CDR3, the DNA is TGTGCCAGCAGTGAAGCTTGGGGGGTTCATCAGCCCCAGCATTTT. Protein: CASSEAWGVHQPQHF.

This clone has just a few counts. The chain carries TRBV15 and TRBJ1-1; D remains ambiguous. V was shortened by 4 bases and J by 4 bases, with 7 bases between the two germline ends. Germline V gene sequence: CDR1 LNHNV, CDR2 YYDKDF (reference sequence). The CDR3 runs to 12 residues. The CDR3 protein is CATSKAATEAFF. In DNA form, the CDR3 reads TGTGCCACCAGCAAAGCTGCCACTGAAGCTTTCTTT.

A few counts support this clone. This chain links TRBV6-4 with TRBJ2-3; 10 nucleotides match TRBD2. The CDR3 sequence is 15 residues long. V shed 6 bases, J shed 4 bases, and the junction held 7 bases outside the gene matches. Germline V gives CDR1 MRHNA, CDR2 SNTAGT. The CDR3: CASSESGGGADTQYF. CDR3 coding DNA: TGTGCCAGCAGCGAAAGCGGGGGGGGTGCAGATACGCAGTATTTT.

The chain employs TRBV13 and TRBJ2-1; 10 positions match TRBD1. The germline gives CDR1 PRHDT, CDR2 FYEKMQ (reference sequence). The CDR3 consists of 15 residues. Trimming at V came to 1 base and at J to 8 bases, leaving 5 bases not matched to a gene. CDR3 loop: CASSLAGQGYHEQFF. The CDR3 bases are TGTGCCAGCAGCTTAGCGGGACAGGGGTATCATGAGCAGTTCTTC. Full variable domain (rest looked up from reference TRBV13 and TRBJ2-1): AAGVIQSPRHLIKEKRETATLKCYPIPRHDTVYWYQQGPGQDPQFLISFYEKMQSDKGSIPDRFSAQQFSDYHSELNMSSLELGDSALYFCASSLAGQGYHEQFFGPGTRLTVL.

The chain employs TRBV29-1 and TRBJ1-3, with 8 bases aligning to TRBD1. V was clipped by 8 bases and J by 1 base; unmatched bases: 4. Germline V gene lookup returns CDR1 SQVTM and CDR2 ANQGSEA. This CDR3 comprises 13 residues. CDR3 in amino acids: CSFGQGSGNTIYF. The CDR3 region has the DNA TGCAGCTTCGGACAGGGATCTGGAAACACCATATATTTT.

The chain employs TRBV4-2 and TRBJ2-7; D uncertain. The CDR3 spans 13 residues. V was cut by 0 bases and J by 4 bases, with 7 bases left in between. CDR1 is LGHNA, CDR2 YNFKEQ, per germline. The chain's CDR3 is CASSQDIPYEQYF. The CDR3 bases are TGTGCCAGCAGCCAAGATATACCATACGAGCAGTACTTC.

Remarks on this clone: Additional DNA sequences in this sample encode the identical CDR3. The chain has TRBV7-3 and TRBJ1-1; D perhaps matches TRBD1 (5 bases). The CDR3 sequence is 15 residues long. Germline CDR1 SGHTA, CDR2 FQGTGA. Between the trimmed V and J ends, which lost 2 bases and 0 bases, there was a span of 10 bases. The CDR3 reads CASSLYGGMNTEAFF. The CDR3, as DNA: TGTGCCAGCAGCTTATATGGGGGTATGAACACTGAAGCTTTCTTT.

This chain connects TRBV11-2 to TRBJ1-4, with 9 positions matching TRBD1. The CDR3 runs 14 residues. Germline-derived CDR1 and CDR2 are SGHAT and FQNNGV. Germline trimming cut 5 bases from V and 7 bases from J; bases unmatched to any gene: 5. The CDR3 spells CASSAQGAGEKLFF. The CDR3 region has the DNA TGTGCCAGCAGCGCACAGGGGGCTGGTGAAAAACTGTTTTTT.

V gene TRBV7-9 combines with J gene TRBJ2-5; 8 bases fit TRBD2. Germline V gene sequence: CDR1 SEHNR, CDR2 FQNEAQ (reference sequence). The CDR3 is 16 residues long. With 1 base clipped from V and 5 bases from J, the junction kept 9 bases outside the gene matches. The CDR3 DNA sequence: TGTGCCAGCAGCTTAGTTCGGGGGGGCCTCGGGGAGACCCAGTACTTC. It codes for CASSLVRGGLGETQYF. The whole variable domain, remainder taken from reference TRBV7-9 and TRBJ2-5, is DTGVSQNPRHKITKRGQNVTFRCDPISEHNRLYWYRQTLGQGPEFLTYFQNEAQLEKSRLLSDRFSAERPKGSFSTLEIQRTEQGDSAMYLCASSLVRGGLGETQYFGPGTRLLVL.

This clone showed up just a few times. The rearrangement uses TRBV4-2 and TRBJ2-2; tentatively, D is TRBD1 (6 bases). V lost 4 bases to trimming and J lost 8 bases, with 20 bases between them. CDR3 length equals 16 residues. Germline assignment: CDR1 LGHNA and CDR2 YNFKEQ. This CDR3 reads CASSLSGERHKGELFF. The CDR3 DNA reads as TGTGCCAGCAGCCTGTCAGGGGAGAGACATAAAGGGGAGCTGTTTTTT.

The chain uses TRBV4-3 and TRBJ2-7, with D maybe TRBD1 (6 bases). V lost 10 bases to trimming and J lost 2 bases, with 15 bases between them. The CDR3 sequence is 13 residues long. Germline lookup yields CDR1 LGHNA and CDR2 YSLEER. DNA for the CDR3: TGCGCCACCAACAGGGTCCCAACCTACGAGCAGTACTTC. It is translated as CATNRVPTYEQYF.

The chain couples TRBV27 to TRBJ2-3, with 7 bases that match TRBD1. The CDR3 extends over 15 amino acids. Germline V gene data show CDR1 as MNHEY and CDR2 as SMNVEV (reference sequence). Trimming at V came to 5 bases and at J to 4 bases, leaving 9 bases not matched to a gene. The CDR3 nucleotides read TGTGCCAGCAGTCCAGTTGAGGGGGCCCCAGATACGCAGTATTTT. It specifies CASSPVEGAPDTQYF.

The rearrangement links TRBV6-1 to TRBJ2-5; 8 nucleotides match TRBD2. V shed 10 bases, J shed 4 bases, and the junction held 5 bases outside the gene matches. This CDR3 has 12 residues. CDR1 and CDR2 from the germline V gene are MNHNS and SASEGT. The CDR3 spells CATVAGGETQYF. DNA of the CDR3: TGTGCCACCGTGGCGGGGGGAGAGACCCAGTACTTC.

This clone has just one count. The chain employs TRBV25-1 and TRBJ1-1; no clear D. Trimming pared 2 bases from V and 1 base from J, leaving 14 bases between. The CDR3 runs 16 residues. Germline CDR1 MGHDK, CDR2 SYGVNS. The CDR3: CASSENKHPRNTEAFF. The CDR3 nucleotides are TGTGCCAGCAGTGAAAATAAACACCCAAGGAACACTGAAGCTTTCTTT. The complete variable domain, with remaining parts taken from reference TRBV25-1 and TRBJ1-1, reads EADIYQTPRYLVIGTGKKITLECSQTMGHDKMYWYQQDPGMELHLIHYSYGVNSTEKGDLSSESTVSRIRTEHFPLTLESARPSHTSQYLCASSENKHPRNTEAFFGQGTRLTVV.

The J gene is TRBJ2-2, the V gene TRBV6-1, with a possible D match to TRBD1 (6 bases). Between the trimmed V and J ends, which lost 11 bases and 3 bases, there was a span of 16 bases. CDR1 is MNHNS and CDR2 is SASEGT in the germline V gene. The CDR3 totals 14 residues. In nucleotides, the CDR3 is TGTGCCGGGCAGTGGGGGCAGGACACCGGGGAGCTGTTTTTT. Its protein is CAGQWGQDTGELFF.

The chain is built from TRBV4-2 and TRBJ2-2; 9 bases align to TRBD2. Germline loops: CDR1 LGHNA, CDR2 YNFKEQ. Trimming took 1 base from V and 4 from J; bases not matched to a gene: 7. The CDR3 consists of 17 residues. CDR3 region: CASSQVRGGSGTGELFF. The CDR3 bases are TGTGCCAGCAGCCAAGTGCGGGGGGGATCTGGCACCGGGGAGCTGTTTTTT.

This rearrangement joins TRBV9 to TRBJ1-2, with 10 bases matching TRBD1. Germline V CDR1 and CDR2: SGDLS, YYNGEE. V lost 2 bases, J lost 3 bases, and 7 bases stayed unmatched. The CDR3 sequence is 16 residues long. The DNA of the CDR3 is TGTGCCAGCAGCGTCGTCGACAGGGGGCAGGACTATGGCTACACCTTC. Its protein is CASSVVDRGQDYGYTF. Full variable domain (outside the CDR3, taken from reference TRBV9 and TRBJ1-2): DSGVTQTPKHLITATGQRVTLRCSPRSGDLSVYWYQQSLDQGLQFLIQYYNGEERAKGNILERFSAQQFPDLHSELNLSSLELGDSALYFCASSVVDRGQDYGYTFGSGTRLTVV.

Of note for this clone: Other DNA sequences from this sample encode an identical CDR3 as well. The J gene is TRBJ2-3, the V gene TRBV7-8; D uncertain. Trimming cost V 2 bases and J 2 bases, with 2 bases left between them. The CDR3 totals 12 residues. CDR1 and CDR2 (germline): SGHVS, FQNEAQ. Here the CDR3 reads CASSLITDTQYF. CDR3 nucleotides: TGTGCCAGCAGCTTAATCACAGATACGCAGTATTTT.

The chain uses TRBV7-9 and TRBJ2-4, with D maybe TRBD2 (5 bases). Germline CDR1 and CDR2: SEHNR and FQNEAQ (reference sequence). Between the trimmed V and J ends, which lost 5 bases and 2 bases, there was a span of 16 bases. The CDR3 extends over 16 amino acids. CDR3 in DNA: TGTGCCAGCAGCACTACTGAGGGATATCCCAAAAACATTCAGTACTTC. This encodes CASSTTEGYPKNIQYF.

The chain combines TRBV5-6 with TRBJ2-4, with D perhaps given as TRBD1 or TRBD2 (5 bases each). Germline V gene sequence: CDR1 SGHDT, CDR2 YYEEEE. The CDR3 is made up of 17 amino acids. V was cut by 0 bases and J by 1 base, with 14 bases left in between. The DNA of the CDR3 is TGTGCCAGCAGCTTGGTGGGGGACCTTGCTGCCAAAAACATTCAGTACTTC. It specifies CASSLVGDLAAKNIQYF.

The rearrangement uses TRBV5-6 and TRBJ2-1; the D gene could be TRBD1 or TRBD2 (5 bases each). Germline CDR1 SGHDT, CDR2 YYEEEE. This CDR3 contains 14 residues. V shed 3 bases and J shed 0 bases, with 7 bases lying between them. The CDR3 loop is CASSSGSSYNEQFF. CDR3 sequence (DNA): TGTGCCAGCAGCTCAGGGAGCTCCTACAATGAGCAGTTCTTC. Based on the CDR3 plus reference TRBV5-6 and TRBJ2-1, the full variable domain is DAGVTQSPTHLIKTRGQQVTLRCSPKSGHDTVSWYQQALGQGPQFIFQYYEEEERQRGNFPDRFSGHQFPNYSSELNVNALLLGDSALYLCASSSGSSYNEQFFGPGTRLTVL.

The chain employs TRBV10-1 and TRBJ1-1; D is perhaps TRBD1 (5 bases). CDR1 is WNHNN and CDR2 is SYGVQD in the germline V gene (reference sequence). V lost 3 bases and J 1 base, leaving 12 bases between the germline ends. CDR3 length: 15 amino acids. CDR3 amino acids: CASSEFGTANTEAFF. The CDR3, as DNA: TGCGCCAGCAGTGAATTTGGGACGGCGAACACTGAAGCTTTCTTT.

This chain links TRBV7-9 with TRBJ1-4; D perhaps matches TRBD1 (5 bases). The germline CDR1 and CDR2 sequences are SEHNR and FQNEAQ (reference sequence). V was cut by 5 bases and J by 6 bases, with 13 bases left in between. The CDR3 loop spans 14 amino acids. CDR3: CASSPGDGDEKLFF. CDR3 sequence (DNA): TGTGCCAGCAGCCCGGGGGACGGGGATGAAAAACTGTTTTTT.

V is TRBV27 and J is TRBJ2-1; D not resolved. CDR3 length: 11 residues. CDR1 is MNHEY and CDR2 is SMNVEV in the germline V gene (reference sequence). V lost 4 bases and J lost 5, with 3 bases in between. The CDR3 loop reads CASSSNNEQFF. The CDR3 nucleotides read TGTGCCAGCAGTTCAAACAATGAGCAGTTCTTC.